One and the same sample provided the 22 T cell receptor beta chains below, sequenced in a study. TCRdb recomputed calls from the 5' RACE reads with MiXCR, one row per CDR3 protein. The sample shows some 60,000 distinct CDR3 sequences, 25% to 30% of them seen only once. The sequencing sample was made of tumor-infiltrating naive CD4+ T cells sorted from the breast tumor. The subset was: naive CD4+ T cells, CD4+CD45RA+CD25-. The source is a female donor with breast cancer.

This clonotype was counted at least ten times. The chain combines TRBV7-2 with TRBJ2-7; TRBD2 agrees at 8 bases. The germline gives CDR1 SGHTA, CDR2 FQGNSA. The CDR3 is 15 residues long. Unmatched junction bases numbered 6, after V lost 5 bases and J lost 0 bases. The CDR3 nucleotides read TGTGCCAGCAGCCCCTCGCGGGAGGCCTCCTACGAGCAGTACTTC. It translates to CASSPSREASYEQYF.

The chain couples TRBV9 to TRBJ2-1, with D uncertain. The ends were cut back, 2 bases at V and 0 bases at J, with 9 bases in the middle. This CDR3 has 15 residues. CDR1 SGDLS and CDR2 YYNGEE come from the germline V gene. The CDR3 reads CASSVGSGSYNEQFF. The CDR3 DNA reads TGTGCCAGCAGCGTGGGGTCGGGCTCCTACAATGAGCAGTTCTTC.

The sample holds many counts of this clonotype. The chain recombines TRBV4-2 with TRBJ1-5; no clear D gene. CDR1 is LGHNA and CDR2 is YNFKEQ in the germline V gene. V lost 0 bases and J lost 2, with 8 bases in between. The CDR3 extends over 15 amino acids. DNA of the CDR3: TGTGCCAGCAGCCAAGAAACAGACGGCAATCAGCCCCAGCATTTT. This codes for CASSQETDGNQPQHF.

By sample fraction, this clonotype is medium-sized. This rearrangement joins TRBV5-1 to TRBJ2-2; 8 bases fit TRBD2. Germline V gene sequence: CDR1 SGHRS, CDR2 YFSETQ. This CDR3 contains 14 residues. With V trimmed by 5 bases and J by 0 bases, 0 bases remained unmatched. CDR3 nucleotide sequence: TGCGCCAGCAGGGGACTAGCGAACACCGGGGAGCTGTTTTTT. It is translated as CASRGLANTGELFF.

The chain carries TRBV15 and TRBJ1-5; 7 bases align to TRBD1. V dropped 1 base and J dropped 5; count of bases not matched to a gene: 5. The CDR3 contains 15 residues. CDR1 and CDR2 from the germline V gene are LNHNV and YYDKDF (reference sequence). For the CDR3, the DNA is TGTGCCACCAGCAGAGCTCGGGACAGCTATCAGCCCCAGCATTTT. It yields the protein CATSRARDSYQPQHF.

The chain couples TRBV9 to TRBJ2-1; D not resolved. The CDR3 length is 14 residues. Trimming took off 0 bases at V and 4 bases at J, with 8 bases between the two ends. CDR1 and CDR2 from the germline V gene are SGDLS and YYNGEE. This CDR3 is CASSVGESYNEQFF. CDR3 coding DNA: TGTGCCAGCAGCGTAGGTGAGAGTTACAATGAGCAGTTCTTC.

This clonotype has a handful of counts. The chain has TRBV27 and TRBJ2-3; TRBD1 is a possible D gene (6 bases). CDR1 and CDR2 (germline): MNHEY, SMNVEV (reference sequence). There are 18 residues in the CDR3. With 2 bases removed from V and 2 bases from J, the gap between germline ends came to 20 bases. CDR3 region: CASSLQSRAGVFTDTQYF. The CDR3 DNA is TGTGCCAGCAGTTTACAGTCTCGGGCAGGGGTGTTCACAGATACGCAGTATTTT.

The V gene is TRBV28, the J gene TRBJ2-5, with a possible D match to TRBD2 (6 bases). The CDR3 runs to 13 residues. The ends were cut back, 5 bases at V and 4 bases at J, with 11 bases in the middle. Germline CDR1 reads MDHEN; CDR2 reads SYDVKM. The CDR3 spells CASSQGAGETQYF. CDR3 nucleotide sequence: TGTGCCAGCAGTCAGGGAGCGGGAGAGACCCAGTACTTC. The full variable domain, completed using reference TRBV28 and TRBJ2-5, is DVKVTQSSRYLVKRTGEKVFLECVQDMDHENMFWYRQDPGLGLRLIYFSYDVKMKEKGDIPEGYSVSREKKERFSLILESASTNQTSMYLCASSQGAGETQYFGPGTRLLVL.

The chain is built from TRBV6-5 and TRBJ1-3, with D uncertain. The CDR3 extends over 16 amino acids. V was clipped by 4 bases and J by 0 bases, with 13 bases between them. Germline CDR1 is MNHEY and CDR2 is SVGAGI. CDR3 bases: TGTGCCAGCAGTTTCAAACAGAGCTACTCTGGAAACACCATATATTTT. This sequence encodes CASSFKQSYSGNTIYF.

This clonotype was recorded at least ten times. CDR3 residues: CASSVGQNEKLFF. The CDR3 DNA reads TGTGCCAGCAGCGTTGGGCAGAATGAAAAACTGTTTTTT. The chain links TRBV9 to TRBJ1-4, with no clear D. The CDR3 has 13 residues. The V end lost 2 bases, the J end lost 5 bases, and 7 bases lay between the germline ends. Germline loops: CDR1 SGDLS, CDR2 YYNGEE.

In this sample, this clonotype turned up a few times. Here the CDR3 reads CASSNGRGNYGYTF. The DNA of the CDR3 is TGCGCCAGCAGTAACGGCCGGGGGAACTATGGCTACACCTTC. The chain links TRBV5-1 to TRBJ1-2, with D possibly matching TRBD1 (5 bases). The CDR3 runs to 14 residues. The germline V and J ends were trimmed by 5 bases and 2 bases, with 13 bases remaining between them. Germline CDR1 reads SGHRS; CDR2 reads YFSETQ.

This clonotype turned up a few times. This chain connects TRBV20-1 to TRBJ2-7; 11 bases are a match to TRBD2. With 2 bases clipped from V and 3 bases from J, the junction kept 6 bases outside the gene matches. Germline loops: CDR1 DFQATT, CDR2 SNEGSKA (reference sequence). There are 15 residues in the CDR3. CDR3 protein: CSARLRTSGFYEQYF. CDR3 nucleotides: TGCAGTGCTAGACTCCGGACTAGCGGGTTCTACGAGCAGTACTTC.

In its sample, this clonotype was seen many times. The chain recombines TRBV7-3 with TRBJ2-2; 11 bases line up with TRBD2. V lost 5 bases to trimming and J lost 4 bases; unmatched junction nucleotides: 9. The CDR3 runs to 17 residues. Germline loops: CDR1 SGHTA, CDR2 FQGTGA. The CDR3: CASSENPSGGRTGELFF. Written as DNA, the CDR3 is TGTGCCAGCAGCGAAAACCCTAGCGGGGGGCGCACCGGGGAGCTGTTTTTT.

This chain joins TRBV28 and TRBJ2-5, with 9 bases lining up with TRBD2. Germline trimming cut 3 bases from V and 2 bases from J; bases unmatched to any gene: 4. Germline CDR1 MDHEN, CDR2 SYDVKM. This CDR3 is 15 amino acids long. The CDR3 sequence is CASSFRLAAQETQYF. As DNA, the CDR3 is TGTGCCAGCAGTTTTAGACTAGCGGCACAAGAGACCCAGTACTTC.

This clonotype appeared many times. The J gene is TRBJ1-2, the V gene TRBV6-1; D unresolved. Germline CDR1 is MNHNS and CDR2 is SASEGT. Deletions cut 2 bases from V and 6 bases from J, with 16 bases between. The CDR3 runs 15 residues. This CDR3 reads CASSEMLGTADGYTF. Here the CDR3 DNA reads TGTGCCAGCAGTGAAATGTTAGGTACAGCTGATGGCTACACCTTC.

A few counts support this clonotype. V is TRBV11-2 and J is TRBJ1-6, with 7 bases matching TRBD1. The CDR3 consists of 16 residues. Germline loops: CDR1 SGHAT, CDR2 FQNNGV. With 4 bases clipped from V and 6 bases from J, the junction kept 9 bases outside the gene matches. The CDR3 loop reads CASSSGGYGINSPLHF. The CDR3 DNA is TGTGCCAGCAGCTCAGGGGGTTACGGGATTAATTCACCCCTCCACTTT.

This clonotype came up a few times. V gene TRBV2 combines with J gene TRBJ2-1; TRBD2 agrees at 15 bases. CDR1 SNHLY and CDR2 FYNNEI come from the germline V gene. The CDR3 sequence is 19 residues long. The V segment lost 3 bases and the J segment 4 bases; nucleotides outside the gene matches: 10. This CDR3 is CASSDWTSGRATDYNEQFF. As DNA, the CDR3 is TGTGCCAGCAGTGATTGGACTAGCGGGAGGGCCACAGATTACAATGAGCAGTTCTTC.

This clonotype was seen more than once but under ten times. The rearrangement links TRBV24-1 to TRBJ2-5; D gene uncertain. CDR1 and CDR2 (germline): KGHDR, SFDVKD. The CDR3 runs 12 residues. Trimming took 5 bases from V and 4 from J, leaving 7 bases between them. CDR3 residues: CATSVVGETQYF. The CDR3 region has the DNA TGTGCCACCAGTGTTGTGGGAGAGACCCAGTACTTC.

This clonotype was seen only a few times. CDR3 coding DNA: TGCGCCAGCAGCGGCAGGGAGACAGATACGCAGTATTTT. Its protein is CASSGRETDTQYF. This chain connects TRBV5-1 to TRBJ2-3; D assignment may be TRBD1 or TRBD2 (5 bases each). From germline, CDR1 is SGHRS and CDR2 YFSETQ. The CDR3 covers 13 residues. V lost 4 bases and J 3 bases, leaving 9 bases between the germline ends.

The chain couples TRBV5-5 to TRBJ2-5, with 8 nucleotides matching TRBD1. Per germline, CDR1 SGHKS and CDR2 YYEKEE (reference sequence). The CDR3 contains 15 residues. J gave up 5 bases and V 4 bases, and 10 bases lay outside the gene matches. The CDR3 region is CASSRTGWEEETQYF. The CDR3 region has the DNA TGTGCCAGCAGCAGGACAGGGTGGGAGGAGGAGACCCAGTACTTC.

There are a few counts of this clonotype. The CDR3 reads CSAREASVNTGELFF. The CDR3 DNA reads as TGCAGTGCTAGAGAGGCTAGCGTAAACACCGGGGAGCTGTTTTTT. The J gene is TRBJ2-2, the V gene TRBV20-1, with D possibly being TRBD2 (6 bases). The germline CDR1 and CDR2 sequences are DFQATT and SNEGSKA (reference sequence). The CDR3 covers 15 residues. V dropped 0 bases and J dropped 2 bases, with 10 bases sitting between them.

There are many counts of this clonotype. The chain recombines TRBV5-1 with TRBJ2-7; possibly TRBD1 for D (6 bases). Trimming left V 0 bases short and J 3 bases short, with 10 bases between. Germline V gene lookup returns CDR1 SGHRS and CDR2 YFSETQ. The CDR3 has 14 residues. The CDR3 bases are TGCGCCAGCAGCTTGGCCGGACAGATCTACGAGCAGTACTTC. Its protein is CASSLAGQIYEQYF. The full variable domain, in which reference TRBV5-1 and TRBJ2-7 provide the parts outside the CDR3, is KAGVTQTPRYLIKTRGQQVTLSCSPISGHRSVSWYQQTPGQGLQFLFEYFSETQRNKGNFPGRFSGRQFSNSRSEMNVSTLELGDSALYLCASSLAGQIYEQYFGPGTRLTVT.